These T cell receptor beta chains were read from a single sample in a study of T-cell reconstitution after alpha-beta-depleted transplantation in children. TCRdb re-derived calls from the PCR reads in MiXCR, one entry per CDR3 protein. The sample includes about 460,000 distinct CDR3 sequences, over 10% of them seen just once. Specimen: PBMCs, mostly from graft donor cells, collected 180 days after TCRalphabeta/CD19-depleted stem cell transplant. These receptors were obtained from a female patient aged 2-10 years who had a stem cell transplant for aplastic anemia, so the T cells may come from the graft donor. CDR3s include the opening cysteine and the closing phenylalanine or tryptophan. Each record gives: V gene, D gene, J gene, clone size, CDR3 DNA, CDR3 protein. The D gene is left open where the match is weak. Expanded clones are given a class, and other clones once, few, many or no size at all.

TRBV13	TRBD2	TRBJ2-3	few	TGTGCCAGCAGCTCCTCGGCTAGCGGGAGGGATACGCAGTATTTT	CASSSSASGRDTQYF
TRBV29-1	-	TRBJ2-7	few	TGCAGCGTTGAGGGGAGAAACGTCTACGAGCAGTACTTC	CSVEGRNVYEQYF
TRBV28	-	TRBJ2-1	-	TGTGCCAGCAGGGGGGACCGGGAAATCCATGAGCAGTTCTTC	CASRGDREIHEQFF
TRBV24-1	TRBD2	TRBJ2-3	few	TGTGCCACCAGTGAGTCGATCCTAGCGGGAGGCACCACAGATACGCAGTATTTT	CATSESILAGGTTDTQYF
TRBV10-3	-	TRBJ2-2	-	TGTGCCATCAGTGATCTCCAAAGGGGGTCCCGGACCGGGGAGCTGTTTTTT	CAISDLQRGSRTGELFF
TRBV7-9	-	TRBJ2-4	few	TGTGCCAGCAGCTCGGTCCGTGGGGGGCCCAAAAACATTCAGTACTTC	CASSSVRGGPKNIQYF
TRBV20-1	TRBD1	TRBJ1-4	few	TGCAGTGCCCCGACAGGGGGAAATGAAAAACTGTTTTTT	CSAPTGGNEKLFF
TRBV4-3	-	TRBJ2-2	-	TGCGCCAGCAGCCAATGGACCGGCGGGGTCGGGGAGCTGTTTTTT	CASSQWTGGVGELFF
TRBV6-5	-	TRBJ1-2	many	TGTGCCAGCAGTCGGGGTCTAGCTAACTATGGCTACACCTTC	CASSRGLANYGYTF
TRBV7-9	-	TRBJ1-1	-	TGTGCCAGCAGCCCCTTTAGGGTCTCTGGAGACACTGAAGCTTTCTTT	CASSPFRVSGDTEAFF
TRBV6-5	-	TRBJ1-4	few	TGTGCCAGCAGTTACCGGACCCCTTTTCAGCCTGCTGAAAAACTGTTTTTT	CASSYRTPFQPAEKLFF
TRBV7-9	-	TRBJ1-2	few	TGTGCCAGTAACCCTCGGGACAACGGCTACACCTTC	CASNPRDNGYTF
TRBV7-2	-	TRBJ1-2	-	TGTGCCAGCAGCCGAACGCCTGAGGGAGGCTACACCTTC	CASSRTPEGGYTF
TRBV12-3/TRBV12-4	TRBD2	TRBJ2-1	many	TGTGCCAGCAGTCCTTCTAGCGGGAGGGCCTTGTCCTACAATGAGCAGTTCTTC	CASSPSSGRALSYNEQFF
TRBV27	TRBD2	TRBJ2-7	-	TGTGCCAGCAGTTTAAACCCAGCGGGAAGTTCCTACGAGCAGTACTTC	CASSLNPAGSSYEQYF
TRBV25-1	-	TRBJ2-7	-	-	CASSSSTGIYEQYF
TRBV7-9	TRBD1	TRBJ2-1	-	TGTGCCAGCAGCCCCCCAGGGGGCGCCTACAATGAGCAGTTCTTC	CASSPPGGAYNEQFF
TRBV9	-	TRBJ2-5	many	TGTGCCAGCAGCGTAGATTTCGGAGAGACCCAGTACTTC	CASSVDFGETQYF
TRBV5-8	-	TRBJ1-1	-	TGTGCCAGCAGCTTAGCAGGTTGGGAGGACACTGAAGCTTTCTTT	CASSLAGWEDTEAFF
TRBV28	TRBD1	TRBJ1-4	-	TGTGCCAGCACTTCTTTCGACAGGGGTCCGACTAATGAAAAACTGTTTTTT	CASTSFDRGPTNEKLFF
TRBV20-1	TRBD2	TRBJ2-2	few	TGCAGTGCTACGCAGACTAGCGGGAGTTTCACCGGGGAGCTGTTTTTT	CSATQTSGSFTGELFF
TRBV7-2	-	TRBJ2-7	-	TGTGCCAGCAGCTTGAAACAGGTGGTGAGCGAGCAGTACTTC	CASSLKQVVSEQYF
TRBV7-9	TRBD2	TRBJ2-1	few	TGTGCCAGCAGCTCTAGGACTAGCCCCTACAATGAGCAGTTCTTC	CASSSRTSPYNEQFF
TRBV18	-	TRBJ2-5	-	TGTGCCAGCTCTCCCGGGGCAGCCTGGTCAGAGACCCAGTACTTC	CASSPGAAWSETQYF
TRBV14	-	TRBJ1-1	-	TGTGCCAGCAGCCATCCAGGGATGAACACTGAAGCTTTCTTT	CASSHPGMNTEAFF
TRBV5-1	-	TRBJ2-7	few	TGCGCCAGCAGCTTGAGTTCAGGGTGGGACGGGATCTACGAGCAGTACTTC	CASSLSSGWDGIYEQYF
TRBV20-1	TRBD1	TRBJ1-1	once	TGCAGTGCTAGAGATACAGGGGGCGCACACACTGAAGCTTTCTTT	CSARDTGGAHTEAFF
TRBV19	-	TRBJ2-1	few	TGTGCCAGTAGTATCGGAACGGGAGTTTACAATGAGCAGTTCTTC	CASSIGTGVYNEQFF
TRBV28	-	TRBJ1-5	-	TGTGCCAGCAGACCCCGGGGACGTAGGGGCAATCAGCCCCAGCATTTT	CASRPRGRRGNQPQHF
TRBV15	TRBD1	TRBJ1-3	few	TGTGCCACCAGCGGGGGACAGGGGAAAAACGGGTACACCATATATTTT	CATSGGQGKNGYTIYF
TRBV27	TRBD1	TRBJ1-2	-	TGTGCCAGGTTCAGGGGGTTCTATGGCTACACCTTC	CARFRGFYGYTF
TRBV6-5	-	TRBJ1-2	few	TGTGCCAGCAGTTTTATGACTTCGTCCGGATCCGTCTATGGCTACACCTTC	CASSFMTSSGSVYGYTF
TRBV20-1	-	TRBJ2-3	-	TGCAGTGCTAGGTTCCCCCGGGAGAGCGGCACAGATACGCAGTATTTT	CSARFPRESGTDTQYF
TRBV24-1	-	TRBJ2-4	-	TGTGCCACCAGTGATGGACGTATTCAAGCCAAAAACATTCAGTACTTC	CATSDGRIQAKNIQYF
TRBV5-1	-	TRBJ2-5	many	TGCGCCAGCAGCTTGGCCGGGAGCGAAGAGACCCAGTACTTC	CASSLAGSEETQYF
TRBV7-2	-	TRBJ1-5	-	TGTGCCAGCAGCTTGACGGGACCCTCCCCGGATCAGCCCCAGCATTTT	CASSLTGPSPDQPQHF
TRBV20-1	-	TRBJ2-2	-	TGCAGTGCTAGAGATGGCGATAGGGACACCGGGGAGCTGTTTTTT	CSARDGDRDTGELFF
TRBV6-5	-	TRBJ2-1	few	TGTGCCAGCAGTTACTCTAGCGGAACCTACAATGAGCAGTTCTTC	CASSYSSGTYNEQFF
TRBV6-2/TRBV6-3	-	TRBJ2-1	few	TGTGCCAGCACTTTGGGTACCTTCCGTGAGCAGTTCTTC	CASTLGTFREQFF
TRBV12-3/TRBV12-4	-	TRBJ2-7	many	TGTGCCAGCAGGCCGGGGAGCTTCTCCTACGAGCAGTACTTC	CASRPGSFSYEQYF
TRBV20-1	-	TRBJ1-2	few	TGCAGTGCCCCGAAGGCGTTTCCTAACTATGGCTACACCTTC	CSAPKAFPNYGYTF
TRBV10-3	TRBD1	TRBJ2-5	few	TGTGCCATCAGCCCGGGACAGGGGGTTGAGACCCAGTACTTC	CAISPGQGVETQYF
TRBV5-1	TRBD1	TRBJ1-6	-	TGCGCCAGCAGCTTGGCCGGACAGGGCGGAAGAACCCTCCACTTT	CASSLAGQGGRTLHF
TRBV7-8	-	TRBJ2-7	few	TGTGCCAGCAGCCGCCGGGACGACGACGAGCAGTACTTC	CASSRRDDDEQYF
TRBV6-5	TRBD2	TRBJ2-7	-	TGTGCCAGCAGTTATGGGAGGCTAGCGGGAGTTCCCTACGAGCAGTACTTC	CASSYGRLAGVPYEQYF
TRBV5-1	TRBD2	TRBJ2-7	few	TGCGCCAGCAGCTTGGAGGGGACTAGCGGAGGCTACGAGCAGTACTTC	CASSLEGTSGGYEQYF
TRBV30	TRBD1	TRBJ2-5	few	TGTGCCTGGAGTGGACAGGGGATAGAGACCCAGTACTTC	CAWSGQGIETQYF
TRBV18	-	TRBJ2-7	-	TGTGCCAGCTCACCACAGAAGGGGGACGGGGAGCAGTACTTC	CASSPQKGDGEQYF
TRBV28	TRBD1	TRBJ1-3	few	TGTGCCAGCAGTTTCCCAGGGGGCTCTGGAAACACCATATATTTT	CASSFPGGSGNTIYF
TRBV18	-	TRBJ1-4	-	TGTGCCAGCTCACCCTCCACCGGACGGGTTAATGAAAAACTGTTTTTT	CASSPSTGRVNEKLFF
TRBV9	-	TRBJ1-4	few	TGTGCCAGCAGCGGACCGAGCGAAAAACTGTTTTTT	CASSGPSEKLFF
TRBV6-2/TRBV6-3	TRBD1	TRBJ2-7	few	TGTGCCAGCGGGACAGACTTTACCTACGAGCAGTACTTC	CASGTDFTYEQYF
TRBV7-9	-	TRBJ1-1	-	TGTGCCAGCCTTCCAACGGCGGCTTTCTTT	CASLPTAAFF
TRBV28	TRBD1	TRBJ1-2	few	TGTGCCAGCAGCCAATCAGACAGGGGCTATGGCTACACCTTC	CASSQSDRGYGYTF